This T cell receptor (beta chain) was observed in a study of beta chain features in type 1 diabetes (dated by TCRdb to the late 2010s). Regarding the research as a whole: No differences in mean age, gender distribution, total cell number or subset yield were found between patients and healthy donors. A total of 90 million to 140 million sorted cells were examined across all samples, and RNA yield correlated strongly with the number of cells per subset. In the study, TCRB repertoires of sorted circulating CD4+ T cell subsets from recently diagnosed type 1 diabetes patients were compared with those of matched healthy donors. Regulatory and stem cell-like memory subsets were isolated from only 8 patients and roughly eight healthy donors, whereas naive and central memory subsets came from all 30 or so donors.

This clone was observed at least ten times. Its specific antigen is unknown. No base quality information exists; no much larger clone differs at one position. From each donor, a single peripheral blood sample of approximately 110 mL on average was drawn into heparinised tubes. Using a panel that included CD45RO, CCR7, CD25, CD127, CD95 and CD27, naive, central memory, regulatory and stem cell-like memory CD4+ T cells were sorted on a BD FACSAria II. Purity was above 95% for every sorted population. PBMCs were isolated right away by Lymphoprep density gradient centrifugation and were stained directly, without culture. So that batch effects would be minimized, each experiment stained and sorted samples in pairs, pairing one healthy donor with one patient. The entire amount of isolated RNA was reverse transcribed using the High Capacity cDNA Reverse Transcription Kit, so the sequenced TCRB transcripts were expressed ones. Naive, central memory and regulatory T cell samples underwent deep immunoSEQ sequencing, averaging around 3.7 million total reads per sample. Sorted cells were lysed in RLT buffer, and RNA was extracted using DNase-treated RNeasy Micro or Mini kits according to cell number. Each cell subset was processed on its own to prevent cross-contamination, while patient and healthy donor samples were processed together. The immunoSEQ multiplex PCR was used to amplify TCRB sequences from cDNA, yielding 87-bp fragments that span the CDR3 region. The amplicons were sequenced using the Illumina HiSeq platform. On the authors' methods: Synthetic template baselines were used to correct PCR bias computationally, reads within Hamming distance 2 were collapsed, and singletons that could not be merged were discarded. Reads were aligned against IMGT to assign V, D and J genes, CDR3 length and insertions or deletions at six rearrangement sites. Within each subset, clonotype counts were normalized to sorted cell number, after which true diversity and Gini coefficients were computed with the tcR R package. The overlap coefficient, calculated on TCRB nucleotide sequences, was used to quantify repertoire sharing. TCRdb carries this immuneACCESS record with in-frame sequences only. Its versions omit some clonotypes, under half of them owing to an unresolved V gene in the studies checked, with the rest unexplained. V and J calls and clone size are copied from that table; D and trimming were computed from the DNA. This sample holds 300,000 to 350,000 clones; approximately 8% were observed only once. 0.44% of the sample lies in the top ten.

Reading from cysteine to phenylalanine, the CDR3 counts 13 amino acids. Only the CDR3 region is kept as DNA, spanning 39 bases read in frame from base 1. Here is what the overall study found, with its caveats: Naive, central memory and regulatory TCRB repertoires appeared more similar among patients than among healthy donors. At VDJ recombination sites, type 1 diabetes patients had fewer insertions and more deleted nucleotides, which implies abnormalities in thymic rearrangement. HLA sub-analyses involved small numbers of individuals, so any influence of HLA type on TCRB rearrangement remained unresolved. Because cDNA rather than genomic DNA was sequenced, highly expressing activated cells could have been over-represented, although no difference in activation and CD3 levels was found between groups. Shorter templates might have been favored by PCR, but patient and control samples were amplified and corrected together, so both groups would have been affected equally by any skew. In all four CD4+ subsets, TCRB CDR3 length was moderately but significantly shorter in type 1 diabetes patients.

Material for sequencing was central memory CD4+ T cells from blood. The chain employs TRBV21-1 and TRBJ2-7; the table's D call TRBD2 went unverified against the DNA. TRBV21-1 is noted as a pseudogene. This TCR was recovered from a woman aged 18-29 years in good health. The DNA sequence follows: TGTGCCAGCAGCAACGGATCCCTCGGCGAGGAGTACTTC. Its protein reads: CASSNGSLGEEYF.